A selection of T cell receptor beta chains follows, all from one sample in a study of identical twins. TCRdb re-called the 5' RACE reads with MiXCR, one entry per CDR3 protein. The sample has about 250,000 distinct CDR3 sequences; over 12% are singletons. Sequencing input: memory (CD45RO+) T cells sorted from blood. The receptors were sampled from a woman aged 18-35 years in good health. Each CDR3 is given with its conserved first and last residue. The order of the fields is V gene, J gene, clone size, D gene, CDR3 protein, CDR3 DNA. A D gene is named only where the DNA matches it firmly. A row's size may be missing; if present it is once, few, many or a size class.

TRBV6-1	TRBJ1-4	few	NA	CASSEARPGSEKLFF	TGTGCCAGCAGTGAAGCGAGGCCGGGGAGTGAAAAACTGTTTTTT
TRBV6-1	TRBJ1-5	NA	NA	CASSLGGVRGNQPQHF	TGTGCCAGCAGCCTCGGCGGGGTCAGAGGCAATCAGCCCCAGCATTTT
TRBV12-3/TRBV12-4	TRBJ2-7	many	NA	CASTRTGGLGNEQYF	TGTGCCAGCACAAGAACGGGGGGCCTCGGAAACGAGCAGTACTTC
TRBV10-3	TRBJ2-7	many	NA	CATVAPGRRPYEQYF	TGTGCCACGGTAGCCCCGGGACGGCGACCCTACGAGCAGTACTTC
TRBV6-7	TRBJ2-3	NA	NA	CASSYADDTQYF	TGTGCCAGCAGTTACGCCGATGATACGCAGTATTTT
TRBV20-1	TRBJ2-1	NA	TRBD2	CSATPPFSGRSNEQFF	TGCAGTGCTACGCCTCCTTTTAGCGGGAGGTCGAATGAGCAGTTCTTC
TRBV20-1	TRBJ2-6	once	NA	CSARVPGSTGANVLTF	TGCAGTGCTAGAGTACCGGGCTCTACTGGGGCCAACGTCCTGACTTTC
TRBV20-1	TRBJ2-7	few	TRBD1	CSASRQGSSYEQYF	TGCAGTGCCAGTCGACAGGGGTCTTCCTACGAGCAGTACTTC
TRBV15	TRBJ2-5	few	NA	CATSRGDSRETQYF	TGTGCCACCAGCAGAGGGGATAGCCGGGAGACCCAGTACTTC
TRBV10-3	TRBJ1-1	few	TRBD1	CAIGQGDTEAFF	TGTGCCATAGGACAGGGGGACACTGAAGCTTTCTTT
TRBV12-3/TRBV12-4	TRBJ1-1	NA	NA	CASVRRWNTEAFF	TGTGCCAGCGTGCGGAGGTGGAACACTGAAGCTTTCTTT
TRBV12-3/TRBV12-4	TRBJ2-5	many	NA	CASTHQPGTVGTQYF	TGTGCCAGCACCCACCAACCGGGGACCGTAGGGACCCAGTACTTC
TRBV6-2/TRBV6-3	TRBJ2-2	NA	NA	CASSYADDLGWVGELFF	TGTGCCAGCAGTTACGCCGACGATTTGGGCTGGGTCGGGGAGCTGTTTTTT
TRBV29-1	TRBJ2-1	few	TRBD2	CSVDLAGGRNEQFF	TGCAGCGTTGATTTGGCGGGGGGGCGAAATGAGCAGTTCTTC
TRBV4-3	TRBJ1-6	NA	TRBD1	CASSQEGTGRNSPLHF	TGCGCCAGCAGCCAAGAAGGGACAGGGCGCAATTCACCCCTCCACTTT
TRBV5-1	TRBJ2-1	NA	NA	CASSPHGERASSYNEQFF	TGCGCCAGCAGCCCCCACGGAGAGCGGGCGAGCTCCTACAATGAGCAGTTCTTC
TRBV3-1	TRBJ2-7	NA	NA	CASSHLQDSYEQYF	TGTGCCAGCAGCCATCTACAGGACTCCTACGAGCAGTACTTC
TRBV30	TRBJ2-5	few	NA	CAWSVPGETQYF	TGTGCCTGGAGTGTACCAGGAGAGACCCAGTACTTC
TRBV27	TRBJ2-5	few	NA	CASSRASWGETQYF	TGTGCCAGCAGTAGGGCCTCGTGGGGGGAGACCCAGTACTTC
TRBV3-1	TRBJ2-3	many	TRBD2	CASSQPSSGSADTQYF	TGTGCCAGCAGCCAACCCTCTAGCGGGTCGGCAGATACGCAGTATTTT
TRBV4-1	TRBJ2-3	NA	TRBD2	CASSQVAGPDTQYF	TGCGCCAGCAGCCAAGTAGCGGGACCAGATACGCAGTATTTT
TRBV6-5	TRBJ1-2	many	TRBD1	CASSFGQGDYGYTF	TGTGCCAGCAGTTTCGGACAGGGGGACTATGGCTACACCTTC
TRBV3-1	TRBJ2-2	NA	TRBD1	CASSVTGGGELFF	TGTGCCAGCAGCGTGACAGGGGGCGGGGAGCTGTTTTTT
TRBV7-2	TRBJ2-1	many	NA	CASSLALGSYNEQFF	TGTGCCAGCAGCTTAGCTCTGGGTTCCTACAATGAGCAGTTCTTC
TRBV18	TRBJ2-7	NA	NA	CASSHREYEQYF	TGTGCCAGCTCCCATCGTGAGTACGAGCAGTACTTC
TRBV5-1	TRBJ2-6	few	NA	CASSLQGMTGANVLTF	TGCGCCAGCAGCCTCCAGGGTATGACTGGGGCCAACGTCCTGACTTTC
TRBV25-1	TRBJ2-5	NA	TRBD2	CASSELGLAEGETQYF	TGTGCCAGCAGTGAATTAGGACTAGCGGAAGGGGAGACCCAGTACTTC
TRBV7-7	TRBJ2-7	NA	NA	CASSLGHADYEQYF	TGTGCTAGCAGCTTAGGCCACGCCGACTACGAGCAGTACTTC
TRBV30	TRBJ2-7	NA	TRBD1	CAWSVAQGASYEQYF	TGTGCCTGGAGTGTAGCACAGGGGGCATCCTACGAGCAGTACTTC
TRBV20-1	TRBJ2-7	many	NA	CSARGRAYEQYF	TGCAGTGCTAGAGGCAGGGCTTACGAGCAGTACTTC
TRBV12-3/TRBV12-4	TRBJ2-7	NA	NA	CASSIRLEQYF	TGTGCCAGCAGTATACGACTCGAGCAGTACTTC
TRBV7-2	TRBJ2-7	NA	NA	CASSSQDRIYEQYF	TGTGCCAGCAGCTCTCAGGACAGAATCTACGAGCAGTACTTC
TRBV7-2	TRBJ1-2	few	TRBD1	CASSEQTGGYGYTF	TGTGCCAGCAGCGAACAGACAGGGGGCTATGGCTACACCTTC
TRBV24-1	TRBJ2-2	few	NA	CATSPTGTGELFF	TGTGCCACCAGCCCGACAGGAACCGGGGAGCTGTTTTTT
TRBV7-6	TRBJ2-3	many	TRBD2	CASSLEGLAGYMADTQYF	TGTGCCAGCAGCTTAGAAGGACTAGCGGGATATATGGCAGATACGCAGTATTTT
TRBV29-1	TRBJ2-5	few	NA	CSVAVELGETQYF	TGCAGCGTTGCCGTGGAACTTGGGGAGACCCAGTACTTC
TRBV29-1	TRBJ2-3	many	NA	CSEIGWDTDTQYF	TGCAGCGAGATAGGGTGGGACACAGATACGCAGTATTTT
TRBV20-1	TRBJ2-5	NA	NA	CSANPLAGTQYF	TGCAGTGCTAATCCGCTAGCTGGGACCCAGTACTTC
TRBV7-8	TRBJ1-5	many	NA	CASSLRVNQPQHF	TGTGCCAGCAGCTTACGAGTCAATCAGCCCCAGCATTTT
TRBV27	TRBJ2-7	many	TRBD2	CASSFPGLAGVEQYF	TGTGCCAGCTCCTTCCCTGGACTAGCGGGCGTCGAGCAGTACTTC
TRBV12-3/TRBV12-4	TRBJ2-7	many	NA	CASSVRPGTYEQYF	TGTGCCAGCAGTGTACGACCGGGGACCTACGAGCAGTACTTC
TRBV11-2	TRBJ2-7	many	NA	CASSLARTSYEQYF	TGTGCCAGCAGCTTAGCGCGTACGTCCTACGAGCAGTACTTC
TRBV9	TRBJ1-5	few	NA	CASSVDGGSNQPQHF	TGTGCCAGCAGCGTAGATGGCGGGAGCAATCAGCCCCAGCATTTT
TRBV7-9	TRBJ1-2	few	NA	CASSFNAGPRQAGYTF	TGTGCCAGCAGCTTTAACGCCGGCCCAAGACAGGCTGGCTACACCTTC
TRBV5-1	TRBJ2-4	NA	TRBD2	CASSLESSAGGQGNIQYF	TGCGCCAGCAGCTTGGAATCCTCCGCGGGGGGCCAGGGAAACATTCAGTACTTC
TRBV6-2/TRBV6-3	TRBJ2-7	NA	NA	CASRPPGGGAAYEQYF	TGTGCCAGCAGGCCCCCTGGCGGGGGCGCGGCCTACGAGCAGTACTTC
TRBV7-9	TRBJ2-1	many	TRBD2	CASSPVTSGDYNEQFF	TGTGCCAGCAGCCCCGTGACTAGCGGGGACTACAATGAGCAGTTCTTC
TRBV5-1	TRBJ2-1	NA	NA	CASSWSGNSYNEQFF	TGCGCCAGCAGCTGGAGCGGAAACTCCTACAATGAGCAGTTCTTC
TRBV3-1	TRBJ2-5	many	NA	CASSWTGETQYF	TGTGCCAGCAGTTGGACTGGGGAGACCCAGTACTTC
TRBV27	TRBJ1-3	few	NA	CASKPGAFGNTIYF	TGTGCCAGCAAGCCGGGGGCGTTTGGAAACACCATATATTTT
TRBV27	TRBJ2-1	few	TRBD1	CASNNRDRENEQFF	TGTGCCAGCAACAACCGGGACAGGGAAAATGAGCAGTTCTTC
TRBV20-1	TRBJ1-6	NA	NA	CSARNMGDSPLHF	TGCAGTGCTAGAAACATGGGGGATTCACCCCTCCACTTT
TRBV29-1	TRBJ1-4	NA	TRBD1	CSVGQGAQEKLFF	TGCAGCGTTGGACAGGGGGCTCAAGAAAAACTGTTTTTT
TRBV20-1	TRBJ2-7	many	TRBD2	CSALGPSGKTYEQYF	TGCAGTGCCTTGGGCCCCAGCGGGAAAACTTACGAGCAGTACTTC
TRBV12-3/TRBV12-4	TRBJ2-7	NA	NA	CASSLIYRPYEQYF	TGTGCCAGCAGTTTAATTTACCGACCATACGAGCAGTACTTC